This T cell receptor beta chain appears in the sequencing data of a study of CD8+CD57+ T cells in acquired aplastic anemia. Study-wide results and caveats: A set of around 30 CD8+ CDR3 sequences was shared between patients and controls, and these sequences appeared highly expressed in patients.

Patients chosen for sequencing had CD8+CD57+ cells that had expanded, as shown by flow cytometry. Among the patients, all had severe acquired aplastic anemia. This clonotype was recorded a few times. Its antigen is undetermined. The V end lost 5 bases, the J end lost 2 bases, and 4 bases lay between the germline ends. CDR3 length: 11 residues. The germline V gene has CDR1 GTSNPN and CDR2 SVGIG (reference sequence). Genomic DNA acted as the template from which TCR beta VDJ combination and CDR3 sequence profiling were carried out. MiXCR, applied by TCRdb to the reads, yields one record per CDR3 protein. The repertoire consists of 450,000 to 600,000 distinct CDR3 sequences, with around 30% occurring once and the leading ten covering about 0.8%.

Material: sorted CD4+, CD8+, or CD8+CD57+ T cells (not recorded which) from PBMCs. The TCR was taken from a human donor with aplastic anemia. The chain links TRBV30 to TRBJ1-5; unclear D gene. CDR3 nucleotide sequence: TGTGCCTGGGGGGGCAATCAGCCCCAGCATTTT. This encodes CAWGGNQPQHF.